This T cell receptor (beta chain) is from a study of blood T cell repertoires in COVID-19. Study-level information: Italy, Spain and the United States were the sources of the convalescent and acute COVID-19 samples. Sample material is recorded as cDNA or gDNA derived from T cells, B-cell-depleted T cells, or PBMCs.

Original methodology: Using reference gene primer amplification, nucleated cell counts were estimated. TCRdb's copy holds only in-frame clones and misses some; the assay was immunoSEQ multiplex PCR. D and trimming were read from the DNA, whereas the V and J calls and clone size are those reported in that table. The sample has 200,000 to 300,000 clones, approximately 85% seen once. CDR3 length: 13 amino acids. V was shortened by 2 bases and J by 5 bases, with 9 bases between the two germline ends. This clone was counted only a few times. Sequencing was done on a sample of peripheral blood. The rearrangement joins TRBV12-3 or TRBV12-4 to TRBJ1-2, with D perhaps matching TRBD1 (5 bases). The receptor was isolated from a man aged 50-59 years with acute or convalescent COVID-19. The chain's CDR3 is CASSLQGHYGYTF. In DNA form, the CDR3 reads TGTGCCAGCAGTTTACAGGGTCATTATGGCTACACCTTC.